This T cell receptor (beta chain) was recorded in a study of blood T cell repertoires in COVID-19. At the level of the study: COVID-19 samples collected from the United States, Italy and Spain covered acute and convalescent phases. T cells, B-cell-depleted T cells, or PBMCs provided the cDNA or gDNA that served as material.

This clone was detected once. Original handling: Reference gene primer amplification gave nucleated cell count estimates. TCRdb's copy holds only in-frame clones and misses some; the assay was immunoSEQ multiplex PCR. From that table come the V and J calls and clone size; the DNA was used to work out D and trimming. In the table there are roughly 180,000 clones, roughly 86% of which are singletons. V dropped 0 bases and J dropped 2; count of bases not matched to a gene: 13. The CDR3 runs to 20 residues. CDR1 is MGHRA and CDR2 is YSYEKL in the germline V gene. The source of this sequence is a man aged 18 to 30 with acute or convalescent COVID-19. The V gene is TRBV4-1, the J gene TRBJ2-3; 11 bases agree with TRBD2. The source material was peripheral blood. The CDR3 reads CASSQERLYRTSGPTDTQYF. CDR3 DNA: TGCGCCAGCAGCCAAGAGCGGTTATACAGGACTAGCGGGCCCACAGATACGCAGTATTTT.